This TCR beta chain was recorded in a study of blood T cell repertoires in COVID-19 (TCRdb year 2020). In terms of the full investigation: Samples covering the acute and convalescent phases of COVID-19 were provided by collaborators in the United States, Italy and Spain. The material from the prospective study consisted of cDNA or gDNA derived from T cells, B-cell-depleted T cells, or PBMCs. Deeply sampled blood TCRbeta repertoires from subjects exposed to, actively infected with, or recovered from COVID-19 were included in the dataset. A freely available public database, intended as a resource for researchers studying the immune response to SARS-CoV-2, is where the repertoires were released. Samples were obtained from the ongoing ImmuneRACE study (first 160 participants) and from 1,200 or so subjects provided by 6 global collaborators. Sample metadata almost always included a de-identified subject ID, COVID-19 status, age in years and sex. Where available, HLA class I and class II types were obtained from metadata supplied by the sample provider rather than from assay-based typing.

The immunoSEQ Assay, a bias-controlled multiplex PCR, was used to amplify TCRbeta CDR3 regions from genomic DNA. Under the source paper's analysis protocol: Nucleated cell counts per sample were estimated from amplification of reference gene primers within the assay. To quantify the absolute abundance of each unique TCRbeta CDR3 rearrangement, sequence reads were collapsed and filtered. For each sample, productive Simpson clonality was calculated as the square root of Simpson's diversity index across productive rearrangements. The source is immuneACCESS, and TCRdb retained only in-frame sequences with V and J called. Part of the clones is not carried over; for the studies checked, unresolved V genes explain less than half of this, and the remainder is unexplained. V and J calls and clone size are given by that table; D and trimming were obtained from the DNA. Counted in this sample were 250,000 or so clones; over 65% of them appeared once. The top ten clonotypes cover around 3.2% of the sample.

The CDR3 numbers 16 residues from cysteine through phenylalanine. Left in the record is the CDR3 DNA by itself, 48 bases read in frame from the first base. The germline V gene provides CDR1 SGHAT and CDR2 FQNNGV. Germline trimming amounts to 3 bases on V and 6 bases on J, with 8 as the count of junction bases outside the gene matches. This clone turned up a few times. The clone's antigen remains unknown. No base quality information exists; no much larger clone differs at one position. Results and caveats for the whole study, not just this receptor: How much clinical and demographic metadata was included differed by source and by participant, and the metadata was provided uncurated.

Whole blood was collected in K2EDTA tubes by collaborating institutions according to the institutions' own protocols. Collaborator samples were shipped for TCRbeta analysis as frozen whole blood, isolated PBMCs, or DNA extracted from either sample type. Sequencing was performed on peripheral blood. This TCR was recovered from an elderly woman with acute or convalescent COVID-19. The chain uses TRBV11-2 and TRBJ2-2, and 9 bases in between align with TRBD1. The CDR3 protein: CASSFRRDRVPGELFF. In nucleotide form, the sequence is TGTGCCAGCAGCTTCAGGAGGGACAGGGTCCCCGGGGAGCTGTTTTTT.